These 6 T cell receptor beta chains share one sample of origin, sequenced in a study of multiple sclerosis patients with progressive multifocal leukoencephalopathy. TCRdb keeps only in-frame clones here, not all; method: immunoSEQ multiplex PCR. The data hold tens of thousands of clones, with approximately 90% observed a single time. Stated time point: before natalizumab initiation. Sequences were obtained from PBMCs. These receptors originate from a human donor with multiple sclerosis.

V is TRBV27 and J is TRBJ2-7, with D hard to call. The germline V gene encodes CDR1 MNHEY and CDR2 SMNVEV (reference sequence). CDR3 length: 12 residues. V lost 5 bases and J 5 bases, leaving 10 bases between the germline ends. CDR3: CASSPLGNEQYF. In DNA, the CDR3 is TGTGCCAGCAGTCCGCTAGGGAACGAGCAGTACTTC.

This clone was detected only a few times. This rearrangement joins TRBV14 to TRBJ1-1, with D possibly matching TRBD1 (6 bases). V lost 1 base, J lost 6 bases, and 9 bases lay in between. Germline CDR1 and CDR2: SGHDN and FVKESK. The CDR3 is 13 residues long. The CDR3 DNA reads TGTGCCAGCAGCCAAGCAGGGGTCGCTGAAGCTTTCTTT. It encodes CASSQAGVAEAFF. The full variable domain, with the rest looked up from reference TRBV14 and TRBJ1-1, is EAGVTQFPSHSVIEKGQTVTLRCDPISGHDNLYWYRRVMGKEIKFLLHFVKESKQDESGMPNNRFLAERTGGTYSTLKVQPAELEDSGVYFCASSQAGVAEAFFGQGTRLTVV.

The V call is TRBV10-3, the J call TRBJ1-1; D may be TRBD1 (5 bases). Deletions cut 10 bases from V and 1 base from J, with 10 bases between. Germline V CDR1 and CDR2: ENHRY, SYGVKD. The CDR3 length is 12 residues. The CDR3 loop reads CATEQENTEAFF. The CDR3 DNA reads TGTGCCACCGAACAGGAGAACACTGAAGCTTTCTTT.

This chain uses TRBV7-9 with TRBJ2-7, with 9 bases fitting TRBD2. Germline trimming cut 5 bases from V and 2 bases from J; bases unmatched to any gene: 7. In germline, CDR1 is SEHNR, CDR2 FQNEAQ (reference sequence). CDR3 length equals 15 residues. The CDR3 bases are TGTGCCAGCAGCGGCGGACTAGCGAGGACCTACGAGCAGTACTTC. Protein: CASSGGLARTYEQYF.

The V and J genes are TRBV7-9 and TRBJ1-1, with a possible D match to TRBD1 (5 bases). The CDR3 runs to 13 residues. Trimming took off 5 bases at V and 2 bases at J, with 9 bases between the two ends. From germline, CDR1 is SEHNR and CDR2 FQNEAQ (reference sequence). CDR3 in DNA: TGTGCCAGCAGCCTTGACAGTAACACTGAAGCTTTCTTT. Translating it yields CASSLDSNTEAFF.

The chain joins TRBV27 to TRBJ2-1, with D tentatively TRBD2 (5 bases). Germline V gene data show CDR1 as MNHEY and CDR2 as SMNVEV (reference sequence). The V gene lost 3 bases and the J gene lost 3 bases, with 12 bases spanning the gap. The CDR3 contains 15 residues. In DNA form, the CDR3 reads TGTGCCAGCAGTTTGAGCGGAGCTTTCTACAATGAGCAGTTCTTC. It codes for CASSLSGAFYNEQFF.